The source of this T cell receptor beta chain is a study of T-cell memory formation after mild COVID-19. MiXCR, run by TCRdb on the 5' RACE reads, gives a single entry per CDR3 protein. The sample records under 300,000 distinct CDR3 sequences, about a sixth being singletons. The CDR3 spans 14 residues. The ends were cut back, 7 bases at V and 4 bases at J, with 13 bases in the middle. The germline CDR1 and CDR2 sequences are MGHDK and SYGVNS. The V call is TRBV25-1, the J call TRBJ2-2; possibly TRBD1 for D (6 bases). This receptor was taken from a man aged 18 to 35 who had mild COVID-19 (a few samples of this study predate the infection). Cell type and time point are not known. Sequenced material: PBMCs or a T cell subset sorted from them (not recorded which). Here the CDR3 DNA reads TGTGCCAGCAAGTCTACAGGGCGCACCGGGGAGCTGTTTTTT. Its translation: CASKSTGRTGELFF. Together with reference TRBV25-1 and TRBJ2-2, the CDR3 gives the full variable domain: EADIYQTPRYLVIGTGKKITLECSQTMGHDKMYWYQQDPGMELHLIHYSYGVNSTEKGDLSSESTVSRIRTEHFPLTLESARPSHTSQYLCASKSTGRTGELFFGEGSRLTVL.